This T cell receptor beta chain was profiled in a study of shared clonotypes between healthy human individuals. Only CD45RO-negative cells positively selected for CCR7 counted as naive CD8 cells, so terminally differentiated effector memory CD45RA+ cells were excluded. V lost 3 bases to trimming and J lost 1 base, with 15 bases between them. The germline V gene encodes CDR1 SQVTM and CDR2 ANQGSEA. This CDR3 region has 15 residues. Repertoires were generated with immunoSEQ multiplex PCR, while TCRdb's copy carries only in-frame clones and drops some. The data contain almost 700,000 clones, around 90% of them seen just once; the ten biggest clones take up roughly 22%.

The clonotype comes from a man aged 30-40 years in good health. V and J are TRBV29-1 and TRBJ2-5; D is tentatively TRBD1 or TRBD2 (5 bases each). The sample taken for sequencing was naive CD8+ T cells sorted from blood. Here the CDR3 DNA reads TGCAGCGTTGATGGATGGTTGGGGACCCAAGAGACCCAGTACTTC. It encodes CSVDGWLGTQETQYF.